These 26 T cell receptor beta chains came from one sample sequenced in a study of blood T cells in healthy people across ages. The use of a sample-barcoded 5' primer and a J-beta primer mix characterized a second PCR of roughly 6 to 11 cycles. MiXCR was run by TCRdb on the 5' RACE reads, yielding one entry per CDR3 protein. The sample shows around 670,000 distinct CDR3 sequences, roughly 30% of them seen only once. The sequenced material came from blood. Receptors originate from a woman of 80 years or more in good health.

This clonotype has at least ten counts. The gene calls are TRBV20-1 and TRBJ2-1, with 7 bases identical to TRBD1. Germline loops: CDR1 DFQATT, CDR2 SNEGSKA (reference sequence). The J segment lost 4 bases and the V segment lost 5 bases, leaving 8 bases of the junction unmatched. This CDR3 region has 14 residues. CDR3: CSARQGISYNEQFF. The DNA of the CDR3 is TGCAGTGCTCGACAGGGAATATCGTACAATGAGCAGTTCTTC.

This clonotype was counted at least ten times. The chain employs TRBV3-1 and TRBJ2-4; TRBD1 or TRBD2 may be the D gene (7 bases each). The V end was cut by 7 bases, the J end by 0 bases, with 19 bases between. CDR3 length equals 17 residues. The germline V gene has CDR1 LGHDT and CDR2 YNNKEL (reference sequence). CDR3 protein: CASTPSGGVGAKNIQYF. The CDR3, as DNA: TGTGCCAGCACCCCATCAGGGGGGGTAGGAGCCAAAAACATTCAGTACTTC.

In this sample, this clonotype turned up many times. The CDR3 sequence: CATSRDRSSGEQYF. The CDR3, as DNA: TGTGCCACCAGCAGAGATCGCAGCTCGGGGGAGCAGTACTTC. V gene TRBV15 combines with J gene TRBJ2-7; possible D gene TRBD2, 5 bases. Germline CDR1 LNHNV, CDR2 YYDKDF (reference sequence). This CDR3 spans 14 amino acids. With 0 bases removed from V and 7 bases from J, the gap between germline ends came to 13 bases.

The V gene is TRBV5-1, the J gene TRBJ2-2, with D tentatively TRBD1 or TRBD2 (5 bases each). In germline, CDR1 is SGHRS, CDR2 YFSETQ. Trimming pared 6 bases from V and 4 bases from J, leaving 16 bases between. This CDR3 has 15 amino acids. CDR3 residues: CASTRTGGGTGELFF. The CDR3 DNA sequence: TGCGCCAGCACTAGGACCGGTGGGGGCACCGGGGAGCTGTTTTTT.

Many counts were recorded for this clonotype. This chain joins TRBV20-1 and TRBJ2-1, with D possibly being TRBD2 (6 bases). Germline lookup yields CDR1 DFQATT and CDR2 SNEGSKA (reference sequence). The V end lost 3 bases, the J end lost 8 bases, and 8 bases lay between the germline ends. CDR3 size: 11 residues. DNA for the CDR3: TGCAGTGCTAGTGGCGGGGATGAGCAGTTCTTC. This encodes CSASGGDEQFF.

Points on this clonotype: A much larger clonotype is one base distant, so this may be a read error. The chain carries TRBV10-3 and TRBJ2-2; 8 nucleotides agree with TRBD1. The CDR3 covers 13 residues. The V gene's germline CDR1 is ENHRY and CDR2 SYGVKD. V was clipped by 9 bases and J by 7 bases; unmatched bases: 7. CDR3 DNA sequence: TGTGCCATAGGACAGGGCGGTATCGGGGAGCTGTTTTTT. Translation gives CAIGQGGIGELFF.

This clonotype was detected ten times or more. The CDR3 DNA reads as TGTGCCAGCACCTCGGGGGGGGTATCGTCTTACAACTATGGCTACACCTTC. Its protein is CASTSGGVSSYNYGYTF. The V gene is TRBV6-5, the J gene TRBJ1-2; D might be TRBD1 (5 bases). Germline CDR1 and CDR2: MNHEY and SVGAGI. V gave up 7 bases and J gave up 2 bases, with 23 bases separating them. CDR3 length: 17 amino acids.

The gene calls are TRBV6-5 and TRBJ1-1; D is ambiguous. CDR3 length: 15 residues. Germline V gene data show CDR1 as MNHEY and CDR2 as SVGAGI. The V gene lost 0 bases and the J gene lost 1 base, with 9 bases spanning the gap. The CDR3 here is CASSYSRRRNTEAFF. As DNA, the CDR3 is TGTGCCAGCAGTTACTCGAGAAGGAGGAACACTGAAGCTTTCTTT.

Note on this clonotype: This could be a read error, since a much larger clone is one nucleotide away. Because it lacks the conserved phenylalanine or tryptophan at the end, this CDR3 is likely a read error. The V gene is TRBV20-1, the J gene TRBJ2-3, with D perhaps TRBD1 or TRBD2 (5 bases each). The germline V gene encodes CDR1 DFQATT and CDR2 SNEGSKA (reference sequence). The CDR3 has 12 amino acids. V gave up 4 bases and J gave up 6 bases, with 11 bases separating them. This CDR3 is CSATRRDDTQYV. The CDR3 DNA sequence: TGCAGTGCTACCAGACGGGACGATACGCAGTATGTT.

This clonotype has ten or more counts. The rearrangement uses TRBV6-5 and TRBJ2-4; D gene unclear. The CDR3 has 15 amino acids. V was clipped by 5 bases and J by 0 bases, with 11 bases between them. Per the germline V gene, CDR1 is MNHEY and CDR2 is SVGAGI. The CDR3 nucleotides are TGTGCCAGCAGTGCGGATGGCAGAGCCAAAAACATTCAGTACTTC. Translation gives CASSADGRAKNIQYF.

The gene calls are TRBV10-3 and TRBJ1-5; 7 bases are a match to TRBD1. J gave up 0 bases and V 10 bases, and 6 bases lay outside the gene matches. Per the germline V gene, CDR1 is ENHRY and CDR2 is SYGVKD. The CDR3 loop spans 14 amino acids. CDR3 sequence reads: CASAGQISNQPQHF. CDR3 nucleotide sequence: TGTGCCAGCGCGGGACAGATTAGCAATCAGCCCCAGCATTTT.

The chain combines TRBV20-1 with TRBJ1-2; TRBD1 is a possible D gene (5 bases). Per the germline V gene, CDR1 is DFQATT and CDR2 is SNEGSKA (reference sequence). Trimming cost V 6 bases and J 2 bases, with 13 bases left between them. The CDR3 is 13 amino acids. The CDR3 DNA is TGCAGTGCCCTTCCAGGGTCCAACTATGGCTACACCTTC. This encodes CSALPGSNYGYTF.

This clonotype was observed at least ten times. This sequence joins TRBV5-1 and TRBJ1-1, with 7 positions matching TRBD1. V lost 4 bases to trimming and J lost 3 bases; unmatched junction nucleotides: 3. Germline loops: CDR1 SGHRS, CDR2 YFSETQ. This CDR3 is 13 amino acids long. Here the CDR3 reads CASSRDSHTEAFF. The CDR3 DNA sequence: TGCGCCAGCAGCCGGGACAGTCACACTGAAGCTTTCTTT.

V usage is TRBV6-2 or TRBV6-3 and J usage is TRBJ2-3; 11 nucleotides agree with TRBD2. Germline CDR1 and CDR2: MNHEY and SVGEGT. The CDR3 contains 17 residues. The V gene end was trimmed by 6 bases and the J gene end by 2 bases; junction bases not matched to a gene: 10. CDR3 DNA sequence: TGTGCCAGCAGGTACAGTCTAGCGGGGGGCTTCACAGATACGCAGTATTTT. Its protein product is CASRYSLAGGFTDTQYF.

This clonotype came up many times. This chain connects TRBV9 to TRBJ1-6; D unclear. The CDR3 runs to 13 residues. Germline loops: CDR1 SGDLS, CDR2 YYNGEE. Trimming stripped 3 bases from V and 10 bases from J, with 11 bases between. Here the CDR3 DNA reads TGTGCCAGCAGCGCCGCGGGTCGCTCACCCCTCCACTTT. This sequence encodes CASSAAGRSPLHF.

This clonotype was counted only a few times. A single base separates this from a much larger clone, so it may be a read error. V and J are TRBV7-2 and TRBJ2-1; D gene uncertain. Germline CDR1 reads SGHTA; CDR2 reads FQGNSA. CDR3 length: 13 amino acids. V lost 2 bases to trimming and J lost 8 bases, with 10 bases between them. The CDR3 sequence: CASSLISAHEQFF. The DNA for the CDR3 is TGTGCCAGCAGCTTAATATCGGCGCATGAGCAGTTCTTC.

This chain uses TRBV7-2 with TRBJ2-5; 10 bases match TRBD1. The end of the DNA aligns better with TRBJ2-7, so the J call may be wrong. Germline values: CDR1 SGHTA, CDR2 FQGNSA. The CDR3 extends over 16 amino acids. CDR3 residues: CASSLVPGTGENEQYF. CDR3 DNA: TGTGCCAGCAGCTTAGTTCCCGGGACAGGGGAGAACGAGCAGTACTTC.

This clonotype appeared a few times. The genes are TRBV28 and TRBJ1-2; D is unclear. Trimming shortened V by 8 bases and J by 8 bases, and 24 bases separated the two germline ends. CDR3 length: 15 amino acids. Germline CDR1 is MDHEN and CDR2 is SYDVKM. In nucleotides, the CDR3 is TGTGCCAGCGAAGGCGGGGTCAGAGGTTACTCCGGCTACACCTTC. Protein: CASEGGVRGYSGYTF.

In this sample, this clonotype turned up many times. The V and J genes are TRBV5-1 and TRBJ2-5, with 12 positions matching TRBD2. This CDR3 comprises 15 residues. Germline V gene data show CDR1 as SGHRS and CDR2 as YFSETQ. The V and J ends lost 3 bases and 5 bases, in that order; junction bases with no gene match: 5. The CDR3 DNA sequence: TGCGCCAGCAGCTCCGCCGGGACTAGCGGGGAGACCCAGTACTTC. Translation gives CASSSAGTSGETQYF.

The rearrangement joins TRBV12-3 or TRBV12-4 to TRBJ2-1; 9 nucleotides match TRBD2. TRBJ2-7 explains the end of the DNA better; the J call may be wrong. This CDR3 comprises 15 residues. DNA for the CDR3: TGTGCCAGCAAGGGACTAGCTAGCTCCTACAATGAGCAGTACTTC. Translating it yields CASKGLASSYNEQYF.

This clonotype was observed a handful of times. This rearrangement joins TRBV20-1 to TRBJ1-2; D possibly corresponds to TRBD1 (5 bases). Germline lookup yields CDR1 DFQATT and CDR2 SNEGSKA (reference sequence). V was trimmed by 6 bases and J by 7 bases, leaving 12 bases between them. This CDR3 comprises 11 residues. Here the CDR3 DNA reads TGCAGTGCCGGGACCCTGGGTGGCTACACCTTC. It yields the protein CSAGTLGGYTF.

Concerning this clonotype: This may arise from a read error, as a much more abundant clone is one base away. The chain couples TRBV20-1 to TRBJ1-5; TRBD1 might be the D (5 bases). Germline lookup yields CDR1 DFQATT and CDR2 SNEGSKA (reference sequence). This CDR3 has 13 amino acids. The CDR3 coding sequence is TGCAGTGCTAGACCCGACAGCAATCAGCCCCGGCATTTT. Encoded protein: CSARPDSNQPRHF.

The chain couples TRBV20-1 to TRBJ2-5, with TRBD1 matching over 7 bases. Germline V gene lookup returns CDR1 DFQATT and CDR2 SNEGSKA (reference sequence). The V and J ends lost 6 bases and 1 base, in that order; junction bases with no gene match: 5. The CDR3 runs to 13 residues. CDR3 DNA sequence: TGCAGTGCCCATGACAGGGCCCAAGAGACCCAGTACTTC. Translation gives CSAHDRAQETQYF.

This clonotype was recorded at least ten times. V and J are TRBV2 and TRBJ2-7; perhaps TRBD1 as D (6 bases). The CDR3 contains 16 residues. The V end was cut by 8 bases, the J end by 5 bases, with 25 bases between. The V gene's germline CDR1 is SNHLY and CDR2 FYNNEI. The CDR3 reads CASRKMGTNLKDEQYF. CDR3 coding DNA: TGTGCCAGCCGGAAAATGGGGACAAATCTCAAGGACGAGCAGTACTTC. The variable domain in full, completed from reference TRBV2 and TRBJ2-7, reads EPEVTQTPSHQVTQMGQEVILRCVPISNHLYFYWYRQILGQKVEFLVSFYNNEISEKSEIFDDQFSVERPDGSNFTLKIRSTKLEDSAMYFCASRKMGTNLKDEQYFGPGTRLTVT.

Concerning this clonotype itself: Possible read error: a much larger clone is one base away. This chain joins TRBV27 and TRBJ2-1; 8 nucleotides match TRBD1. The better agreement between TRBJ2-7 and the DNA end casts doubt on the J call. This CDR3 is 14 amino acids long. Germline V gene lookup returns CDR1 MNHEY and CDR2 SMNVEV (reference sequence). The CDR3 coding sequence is TGTGCCAGCAGTCCGCAGGGGGCGCGCAATGAGCAGTACTTC. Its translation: CASSPQGARNEQYF.

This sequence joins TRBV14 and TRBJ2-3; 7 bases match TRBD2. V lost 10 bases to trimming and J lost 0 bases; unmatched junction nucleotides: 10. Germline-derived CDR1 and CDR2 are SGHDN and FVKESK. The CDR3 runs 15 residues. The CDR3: CATFLSGASTDTQYF. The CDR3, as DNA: TGTGCCACCTTTCTCAGCGGGGCCAGCACAGATACGCAGTATTTT. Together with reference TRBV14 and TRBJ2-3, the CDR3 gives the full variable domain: EAGVTQFPSHSVIEKGQTVTLRCDPISGHDNLYWYRRVMGKEIKFLLHFVKESKQDESGMPNNRFLAERTGGTYSTLKVQPAELEDSGVYFCATFLSGASTDTQYFGPGTRLTVL.